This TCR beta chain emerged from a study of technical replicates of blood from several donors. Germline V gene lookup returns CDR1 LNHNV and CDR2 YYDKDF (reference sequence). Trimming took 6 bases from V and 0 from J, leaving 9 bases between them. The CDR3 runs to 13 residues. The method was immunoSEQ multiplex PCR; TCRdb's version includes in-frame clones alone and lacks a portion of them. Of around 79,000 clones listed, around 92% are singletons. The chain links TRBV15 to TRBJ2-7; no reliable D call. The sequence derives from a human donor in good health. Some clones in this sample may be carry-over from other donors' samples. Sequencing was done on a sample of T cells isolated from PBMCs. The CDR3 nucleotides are TGTGCCACCAGTACTCCGTGCTCCTACGAGCAGTACTTC. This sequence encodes CATSTPCSYEQYF.